This T cell receptor beta chain was sequenced during a study of T cell responses to AZD1222 COVID-19 vaccine. Study in general: Second-dose schedules of about 4 or about 12 weeks were combined. Points from the study as a whole: Recipients of AZD1222 seropositive at baseline numbered only 5 to 7.

Measured with immunoSEQ multiplex PCR; TCRdb has only the in-frame clones, and not every one. The sample shows 90,000 to 150,000 clones, over 85% of them seen only once. CDR3 size: 16 residues. V was pared by 7 bases and J by 0 bases, with 8 bases of the junction left unmatched. Germline V lookup: CDR1 GTSNPN, CDR2 SVGIG (reference sequence). Regarding this clone: What it binds is not known.

The clonotype was recovered from an adult in good health. The chain has TRBV30 and TRBJ1-6; TRBD1 matches at 8 bases. Sequencing used peripheral blood, obtained on day 0 of AZD1222 vaccination. CDR3 DNA: TGTGCCTCAAGCAGGGGGCCTAACTCCTATAATTCACCCCTCCACTTT. It encodes CASSRGPNSYNSPLHF.